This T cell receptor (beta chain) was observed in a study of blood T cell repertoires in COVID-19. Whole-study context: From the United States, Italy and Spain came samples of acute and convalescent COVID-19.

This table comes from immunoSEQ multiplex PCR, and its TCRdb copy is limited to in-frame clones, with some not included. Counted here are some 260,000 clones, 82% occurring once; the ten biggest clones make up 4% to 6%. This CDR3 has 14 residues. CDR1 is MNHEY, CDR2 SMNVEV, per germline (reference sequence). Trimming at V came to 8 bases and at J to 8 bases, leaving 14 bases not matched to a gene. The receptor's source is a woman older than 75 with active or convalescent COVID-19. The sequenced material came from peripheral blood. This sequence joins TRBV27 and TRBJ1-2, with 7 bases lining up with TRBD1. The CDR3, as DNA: TGTGCCAGCGGGCGGGACAGCGCTACGATCGGCTACACCTTC. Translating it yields CASGRDSATIGYTF.